These 10 T cell receptor beta chains were all obtained from the same sample, sequenced in a study of shared clonotypes between healthy human individuals. Terminally differentiated effector memory CD45RA+ cells were excluded by CCR7 positive selection of CD45RO-negative cells. Here immunoSEQ multiplex PCR was the method, and the copy in TCRdb shows in-frame clones only, minus some. The sample contains about 820,000 clones, 85% to 95% of which appear only once. The sequenced material came from naive CD8+ T cells sorted from blood. The source is a man under 40 in good health.

The chain carries TRBV7-9 and TRBJ1-5, with a weak D call TRBD1 (5 bases). Germline-derived CDR1 and CDR2 are SEHNR and FQNEAQ (reference sequence). The V and J ends lost 5 bases and 3 bases respectively, with 17 bases between them. CDR3 size: 16 residues. CDR3 coding DNA: TGTGCCAGCAGCCCGCCCGGGACGGGGATCAATCAGCCCCAGCATTTT. This codes for CASSPPGTGINQPQHF.

This chain joins TRBV9 and TRBJ2-7; no clear D gene. Germline CDR1 is SGDLS and CDR2 is YYNGEE. The CDR3 extends over 16 amino acids. The ends were cut back, 0 bases at V and 0 bases at J, with 13 bases in the middle. In nucleotides, the CDR3 is TGTGCCAGCAGCGTAGGTATGGGAACTGTCTCCTACGAGCAGTACTTC. This gives the protein CASSVGMGTVSYEQYF.

This chain joins TRBV18 and TRBJ2-1; D remains ambiguous. Germline values: CDR1 KGHSH, CDR2 LQKENI. The CDR3 is 13 amino acids. Trimming pared 0 bases from V and 9 bases from J, leaving 9 bases between. The CDR3 loop is CASSPPTNREQFF. DNA of the CDR3: TGTGCCAGCTCACCACCGACCAACCGTGAGCAGTTCTTC.

The gene calls are TRBV5-6 and TRBJ1-2, with D possibly TRBD1 on 6 matching bases. V was clipped by 5 bases and J by 3 bases, with 11 bases between them. CDR3 length equals 13 residues. CDR1 is SGHDT, CDR2 YYEEEE, per germline. This chain's CDR3 is CASRWTVDYGYTF. The CDR3 bases are TGTGCCAGCAGATGGACAGTAGACTATGGCTACACCTTC. Drawing the rest from reference TRBV5-6 and TRBJ1-2, the complete variable domain is DAGVTQSPTHLIKTRGQQVTLRCSPKSGHDTVSWYQQALGQGPQFIFQYYEEEERQRGNFPDRFSGHQFPNYSSELNVNALLLGDSALYLCASRWTVDYGYTFGSGTRLTVV.

In its sample, this clone was seen once. The rearrangement uses TRBV7-9 and TRBJ2-7; 13 bases align to TRBD2. Germline lookup yields CDR1 SEHNR and CDR2 FQNEAQ (reference sequence). The CDR3 is 18 amino acids. J was trimmed by 1 base and V by 5 bases; bases with no gene match: 11. CDR3 residues: CASSPRTSGGMFSYEQYF. CDR3 DNA sequence: TGTGCCAGCAGCCCTCGGACTAGCGGGGGAATGTTTTCCTACGAGCAGTACTTC.

As concerns this clone: This sequence may be a read error, since a much larger clone differs from it by one base. This sample also contains other DNA sequences that code for the same CDR3. J is TRBJ2-7 and V is TRBV5-6; D possibly corresponds to TRBD2 (6 bases). Looked up from germline, CDR1 is SGHDT and CDR2 is YYEEEE. The CDR3 sequence is 14 residues long. With 6 bases removed from V and 3 bases from J, the gap between germline ends came to 16 bases. The CDR3, as DNA: TGTGCCAGCATTGGGGGAGGACCCATCTACGAGCAGTACTTC. Translating gives CASIGGGPIYEQYF. The variable domain in full, completed from reference TRBV5-6 and TRBJ2-7, reads DAGVTQSPTHLIKTRGQQVTLRCSPKSGHDTVSWYQQALGQGPQFIFQYYEEEERQRGNFPDRFSGHQFPNYSSELNVNALLLGDSALYLCASIGGGPIYEQYFGPGTRLTVT.

The chain combines TRBV7-9 with TRBJ2-3; a weak D match, TRBD2 (7 bases). The CDR3 totals 18 residues. Germline assignment: CDR1 SEHNR and CDR2 FQNEAQ (reference sequence). V lost 1 base and J lost 0, with 17 bases in between. CDR3 DNA sequence: TGTGCCAGCAGCTTAGGGGGGGGGCCGTCGACGAGCACAGATACGCAGTATTTT. Translation: CASSLGGGPSTSTDTQYF.

This chain connects TRBV19 to TRBJ2-1; 9 nucleotides match TRBD2. The CDR3 is made up of 15 amino acids. CDR1 LNHDA and CDR2 SQIVND come from the germline V gene (reference sequence). The V and J ends lost 1 base and 6 bases, in that order; junction bases with no gene match: 4. CDR3 in amino acids: CASSIVASGANEQFF. The CDR3 DNA sequence: TGTGCCAGTAGTATAGTGGCTAGCGGGGCCAATGAGCAGTTCTTC. The variable domain in full, with the rest retrieved from reference TRBV19 and TRBJ2-1, is DGGITQSPKYLFRKEGQNVTLSCEQNLNHDAMYWYRQDPGQGLRLIYYSQIVNDFQKGDIAEGYSVSREKKESFPLTVTSAQKNPTAFYLCASSIVASGANEQFFGPGTRLTVL.

The gene calls are TRBV2 and TRBJ2-7; D possibly matches TRBD1 or TRBD2 (6 bases each). The CDR3 has 13 amino acids. The germline V gene encodes CDR1 SNHLY and CDR2 FYNNEI. V lost 9 bases and J 2 bases, leaving 14 bases between the germline ends. Here the CDR3 reads CARQGLTTYEQYF. In DNA form, the CDR3 reads TGTGCCAGACAGGGACTGACCACCTACGAGCAGTACTTC.

The chain recombines TRBV7-9 with TRBJ2-3; 10 bases align to TRBD2. Unmatched junction bases numbered 13, after V lost 5 bases and J lost 8 bases. The length of the CDR3 is 16 residues. CDR1 is SEHNR and CDR2 is FQNEAQ in the germline V gene (reference sequence). The CDR3 nucleotides are TGTGCCAGCAGCCCTCCCCTACTAGCGGGAATGCGTACGCAGTATTTT. This gives the protein CASSPPLLAGMRTQYF.